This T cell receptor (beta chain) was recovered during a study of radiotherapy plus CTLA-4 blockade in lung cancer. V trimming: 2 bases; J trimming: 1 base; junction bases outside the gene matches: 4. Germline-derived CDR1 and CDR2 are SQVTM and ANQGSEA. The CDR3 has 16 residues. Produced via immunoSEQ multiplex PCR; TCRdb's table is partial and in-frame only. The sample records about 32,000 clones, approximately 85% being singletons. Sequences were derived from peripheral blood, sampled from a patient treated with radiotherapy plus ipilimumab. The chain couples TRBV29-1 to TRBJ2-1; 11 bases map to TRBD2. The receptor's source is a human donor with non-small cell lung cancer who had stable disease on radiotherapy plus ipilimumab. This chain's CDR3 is CSVELAGGSSYNEQFF. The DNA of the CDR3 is TGCAGCGTTGAATTAGCGGGAGGGAGTTCCTACAATGAGCAGTTCTTC.